The 19 T cell receptor beta chains listed next were all sequenced from one sample in a study of cytomegalovirus exposure and HLA in healthy donors. Vbeta (60) and Jbeta (13) primers were used in the PCR. The data were produced by immunoSEQ multiplex PCR, yet TCRdb's version contains in-frame clones alone and is incomplete. Here the sample table reports more than 90,000 clones. The sample was PBMCs. The receptors here all came from a man aged 40-49 years in good health and CMV-seropositive.

The genes are TRBV6-5 and TRBJ1-4, with D tentatively TRBD1 (5 bases). The V end was cut by 4 bases, the J end by 8 bases, with 17 bases between. From germline, CDR1 is MNHEY and CDR2 SVGAGI. CDR3 size: 15 residues. Here the CDR3 DNA reads TGTGCCAGCAGTTCCGGGGGGAGCGGTCAGGAAAAACTGTTTTTT. Translation gives CASSSGGSGQEKLFF.

The chain links TRBV11-2 to TRBJ2-7; D remains unclear. The DNA matches TRBJ2-5 better at its end, which makes the J call doubtful. This CDR3 region has 13 residues. CDR1 SGHAT and CDR2 FQNNGV come from the germline V gene. CDR3 region: CASSLSPGETQYF. CDR3 nucleotide sequence: TGTGCCAGCAGCTTAAGTCCCGGGGAGACCCAGTACTTC.

This chain joins TRBV5-8 and TRBJ2-7; D is uncertain. V lost 5 bases and J lost 3, with 3 bases in between. Germline assignment: CDR1 SGHTS and CDR2 YDEGEE. The CDR3 has 10 residues. This CDR3 is CASSYYEQYF. CDR3 coding DNA: TGTGCCAGCAGTTACTACGAGCAGTACTTC.

V is TRBV19 and J is TRBJ2-1, with TRBD2 matching 10 bases. This CDR3 comprises 18 residues. In germline, CDR1 is LNHDA, CDR2 SQIVND (reference sequence). V shed 1 base and J 5 bases; nucleotides not matched to a gene: 11. CDR3 loop: CASSIVPLGLAADNEQFF. Written as DNA, the CDR3 is TGTGCCAGTAGTATAGTCCCCCTCGGACTAGCGGCAGACAATGAGCAGTTCTTC.

This chain joins TRBV7-8 and TRBJ2-7; 9 bases align to TRBD1. J lost 9 bases, V lost 1 base, and 7 bases had no gene match. The germline CDR1 and CDR2 sequences are SGHVS and FQNEAQ. CDR3 length: 14 residues. The CDR3 reads CASSLGGRQGGQYF. CDR3 DNA sequence: TGTGCCAGCAGCTTAGGAGGGAGACAGGGGGGGCAGTACTTC.

V gene TRBV5-1 combines with J gene TRBJ1-3; D unclear. V was trimmed by 0 bases and J by 2 bases, leaving 9 bases between them. The CDR3 has 15 residues. Germline values: CDR1 SGHRS, CDR2 YFSETQ. CDR3 loop: CASSLALAAGNTIYF. Written as DNA, the CDR3 is TGCGCCAGCAGCTTGGCTCTAGCAGCTGGAAACACCATATATTTT.

On this clone itself: A junction end diverges from the germline sequence, so it may reflect a read error. CDR3: CASNFYGLF. The DNA of the CDR3 is TGTGCCAGCAATTTCTATGGACTATTT. The chain couples TRBV7-9 to TRBJ2-3; D is perhaps TRBD2 (6 bases). Per the germline V gene, CDR1 is SEHNR and CDR2 is FQNEAQ (reference sequence). This CDR3 region has 9 residues.

This rearrangement joins TRBV7-9 to TRBJ2-5, with a possible D match to TRBD2 (6 bases). Germline CDR1 reads SEHNR; CDR2 reads FQNEAQ (reference sequence). The CDR3 is 15 residues long. The ends were cut back, 2 bases at V and 1 base at J, with 11 bases in the middle. The CDR3 DNA follows: TGTGCCAGCAGCTTATTGGAGGGGACCCAAGAGACCCAGTACTTC. Its translation: CASSLLEGTQETQYF. Together with reference TRBV7-9 and TRBJ2-5, the CDR3 gives the full variable domain: DTGVSQNPRHKITKRGQNVTFRCDPISEHNRLYWYRQTLGQGPEFLTYFQNEAQLEKSRLLSDRFSAERPKGSFSTLEIQRTEQGDSAMYLCASSLLEGTQETQYFGPGTRLLVL.

The chain has TRBV9 and TRBJ2-5; 10 bases fit TRBD2. CDR3 size: 16 residues. Germline CDR1 is SGDLS and CDR2 is YYNGEE. The J segment lost 4 bases and the V segment lost 0 bases, leaving 6 bases of the junction unmatched. The CDR3 coding sequence is TGTGCCAGCAGCGTAGAAGCAGCGGGAGGGGCAGAGACCCAGTACTTC. This encodes CASSVEAAGGAETQYF. Together with reference TRBV9 and TRBJ2-5, the CDR3 gives the full variable domain: DSGVTQTPKHLITATGQRVTLRCSPRSGDLSVYWYQQSLDQGLQFLIQYYNGEERAKGNILERFSAQQFPDLHSELNLSSLELGDSALYFCASSVEAAGGAETQYFGPGTRLLVL.

The gene calls are TRBV7-6 and TRBJ1-1, with 7 bases that match TRBD1. This CDR3 region has 14 residues. The V and J ends lost 7 bases and 4 bases, in that order; junction bases with no gene match: 9. Germline CDR1 is SGHVS and CDR2 is FNYEAQ. The CDR3 loop is CASTQTGSLTEAFF. CDR3 DNA sequence: TGTGCCAGCACCCAGACAGGGAGTCTCACTGAAGCTTTCTTT.

The DNA for the CDR3 is TGTGCCAGCAGCTTAAAAGCGGGGGCGGCCGGGGAGCTGTTTTTT. Protein: CASSLKAGAAGELFF. The rearrangement links TRBV7-3 to TRBJ2-2; TRBD2 matches at 8 bases. Germline CDR1 is SGHTA and CDR2 is FQGTGA. The CDR3 runs to 15 residues. V was clipped by 1 base and J by 6 bases; unmatched bases: 4.

This chain uses TRBV4-3 with TRBJ2-3, with unresolved D. Trimming took 3 bases from V and 2 from J, leaving 12 bases between them. Germline CDR1 LGHNA, CDR2 YSLEER. This CDR3 region has 15 residues. The CDR3 is CASSQSTRYTDTQYF. DNA of the CDR3: TGCGCCAGCAGCCAGTCCACTCGATACACAGATACGCAGTATTTT.

The gene calls are TRBV6-1 and TRBJ1-3, with D maybe TRBD1 (5 bases). Trimming left V 6 bases short and J 4 bases short, with 13 bases between. CDR1 MNHNS and CDR2 SASEGT come from the germline V gene. The CDR3 has 14 amino acids. CDR3 protein: CASSLGGVGNTIYF. The CDR3 DNA is TGTGCCAGCAGCCTCGGGGGGGTAGGAAACACCATATATTTT.

The chain employs TRBV13 and TRBJ1-2; TRBD1 matches at 7 bases. The junction had 13 bases not matched to a gene; V was cut back by 4 bases and J by 8 bases. Germline V lookup: CDR1 PRHDT, CDR2 FYEKMQ (reference sequence). This CDR3 is built from 15 residues. CDR3 residues: CASSYGRGRGDGYTF. DNA for the CDR3: TGTGCCAGCAGCTATGGCAGGGGCAGGGGGGACGGCTACACCTTC.

V and J are TRBV7-2 and TRBJ2-7, with 9 positions matching TRBD2. This CDR3 has 15 residues. Germline V gives CDR1 SGHTA, CDR2 FQGNSA. The trim removed 1 base at V and 2 bases at J, leaving 3 bases unmatched. CDR3 region: CASSLEGLATYEQYF. The CDR3 region has the DNA TGTGCCAGCAGCTTAGAGGGACTAGCTACCTACGAGCAGTACTTC.

This chain joins TRBV10-3 and TRBJ1-5; 8 nucleotides line up with TRBD1. The V gene end was trimmed by 3 bases and the J gene end by 5 bases; junction bases not matched to a gene: 3. Germline V gene data show CDR1 as ENHRY and CDR2 as SYGVKD. CDR3 size: 14 residues. In nucleotides, the CDR3 is TGTGCCATCAGTGATTCACAGGGGGATCAGCCCCAGCATTTT. It specifies CAISDSQGDQPQHF.

This chain connects TRBV7-9 to TRBJ1-1; no clear D. Germline lookup yields CDR1 SEHNR and CDR2 FQNEAQ (reference sequence). The CDR3 is 13 residues long. V shed 2 bases and J shed 10 bases, with 14 bases lying between them. CDR3 residues: CASSLSGSVGAFF. CDR3 coding DNA: TGTGCCAGCAGCTTATCGGGGTCTGTGGGAGCTTTCTTT.

This chain links TRBV19 with TRBJ2-7; 9 bases map to TRBD2. The germline gives CDR1 LNHDA, CDR2 SQIVND (reference sequence). The CDR3 runs 14 residues. V lost 7 bases, J lost 7 bases, and 11 bases stayed unmatched. The CDR3 nucleotides read TGTGCCAGTAAGTCGGGACTAGCATCGGGGGAGCAGTACTTC. It codes for CASKSGLASGEQYF.

This chain joins TRBV2 and TRBJ2-1, with D unclear. The germline V and J ends were trimmed by 4 bases and 0 bases, with 13 bases remaining between them. This CDR3 region has 16 residues. Germline CDR1 reads SNHLY; CDR2 reads FYNNEI. The CDR3 spells CASSALLLSSYNEQFF. In DNA form, the CDR3 reads TGTGCCAGCAGTGCCCTTCTACTGAGCTCCTACAATGAGCAGTTCTTC.